A selection of T cell receptor beta chains follows, all from one sample in a study of T cells after posttransplantation cyclophosphamide. The method was immunoSEQ multiplex PCR; TCRdb's version includes in-frame clones alone and lacks a portion of them. The data hold approximately 22,000 clones, with around 73% observed a single time. Sample: memory CD4+ T cells sorted from PBMCs. The source is a woman aged 55-75 years in good health, CMV-negative, and a related stem cell transplant donor. Each CDR3 is given with its conserved first and last residue. The D gene is left open where the match is weak. Clone size, where shown, is once, few, many, or a class for clones that have expanded.

CDR3	DNA	D	J	V	size
CASSQLLLAGASEQYF	TGCGCCAGCAGCCAACTTTTACTAGCGGGAGCATCCGAGCAGTACTTC	TRBD2	TRBJ2-7	TRBV4-1	once
CASSLLAGGPAEQYF	TGTGCCAGCAGCTTACTAGCGGGAGGGCCGGCCGAGCAGTACTTC	TRBD2	TRBJ2-7	TRBV11-2	-
CASRGRQGEEQYF	TGTGCCAGCAGAGGACGACAGGGGGAAGAGCAGTACTTC	TRBD1	TRBJ2-7	TRBV6-5	-
CASSEGARTEAFF	TGTGCCAGTAGTGAGGGGGCGCGGACTGAAGCTTTCTTT	TRBD1	TRBJ1-1	TRBV19	-
CASSGPTRGVDTQYF	TGCGCCAGCAGCGGTCCAACACGAGGAGTGGATACGCAGTATTTT	-	TRBJ2-3	TRBV5-1	-
CASSVSPGTTGNTIYF	TGTGCCAGCAGCGTATCTCCCGGGACTACCGGAAACACCATATATTTT	-	TRBJ1-3	TRBV5-5	few
CASSVAAGDNEQFF	TGTGCCAGCAGCGTCGCCGCGGGGGACAATGAGCAGTTCTTC	TRBD2	TRBJ2-1	TRBV9	few
CASSEAWGPYEQYF	TGTGCCAGCAGTGAAGCGTGGGGCCCCTACGAGCAGTACTTC	-	TRBJ2-7	TRBV6-1	few
CASSPGLGSGGLGETQYF	TGTGCCAGCAGCCCGGGTCTGGGTAGCGGAGGATTAGGAGAGACCCAGTACTTC	-	TRBJ2-5	TRBV7-2	-
CASSEGQGNYGYTF	TGTGCCAGCAGCGAGGGACAGGGGAACTATGGCTACACCTTC	TRBD1	TRBJ1-2	TRBV7-4	-
CASRESSRSVF	TGTGCCAGCCGGGAGAGTTCCCGTAGTGTCTTC	-	TRBJ2-1	TRBV2	few
CATGGEKLFF	TGTGCCACAGGGGGTGAAAAACTGTTTTTT	TRBD1	TRBJ1-4	TRBV7-9	few
CASSSWGLSGEQYF	TGTGCCAGCAGCTCCTGGGGACTTAGCGGCGAGCAGTACTTC	-	TRBJ2-7	TRBV7-9	-
CASTNIGTSGRGGQFF	TGCGCCAGCACCAACATCGGGACTAGCGGGAGAGGAGGCCAGTTCTTC	TRBD2	TRBJ2-1	TRBV5-1	-
CASSLIGQPEKRLGYTF	TGTGCCAGCAGCTTGATAGGACAGCCCGAAAAAAGATTGGGCTACACCTTC	-	TRBJ1-2	TRBV7-2	-
CASSPITASAGNQPQHF	TGTGCCAGCAGTCCCATCACGGCTTCCGCGGGCAATCAGCCCCAGCATTTT	-	TRBJ1-5	TRBV28	few
CASSPQGVNTEAFF	TGTGCCAGCAGCCCCCAGGGGGTAAACACTGAAGCTTTCTTT	TRBD1	TRBJ1-1	TRBV7-3	-
CASSRTGPINYGYTF	TGTGCCAGCAGCCGAACAGGGCCGATTAACTATGGCTACACCTTC	-	TRBJ1-2	TRBV5-6	-
CASSIREHTGELFF	TGTGCCAGTAGTATACGGGAACACACCGGGGAGCTGTTTTTT	-	TRBJ2-2	TRBV19	few
CASSLSRGRTRNTEAFF	TGTGCCAGCAGTTTATCTAGGGGCAGGACCCGGAACACTGAAGCTTTCTTT	-	TRBJ1-1	TRBV27	-
CASSQDPPPGGLNYGYTF	TGCGCCAGCAGCCAAGATCCCCCTCCCGGGGGACTTAACTATGGCTACACCTTC	-	TRBJ1-2	TRBV4-3	-
CASSPSTGDYGYTF	TGTGCCAGCAGCCCCTCAACAGGGGACTATGGCTACACCTTC	TRBD1	TRBJ1-2	TRBV9	few
CASSPSERGAFF	TGTGCCAGTAGTCCGTCCGAGCGTGGAGCTTTCTTT	-	TRBJ1-1	TRBV19	-
CASSLTGGKSNQPQHF	TGTGCCAGCAGCTTAACAGGGGGGAAGAGCAATCAGCCCCAGCATTTT	TRBD1	TRBJ1-5	TRBV7-2	-
CASSPTGTRSYEQYF	TGTGCCAGCAGCCCAACCGGGACTAGAAGCTACGAGCAGTACTTC	TRBD2	TRBJ2-7	TRBV5-4	-
CASSFGGGPREQFF	TGTGCCAGCAGCTTCGGGGGAGGCCCCAGAGAGCAGTTCTTC	-	TRBJ2-1	TRBV7-2	-
CASSLRTSGSYEQFF	TGTGCCAGCAGCTTAAGGACTAGCGGGAGTTATGAGCAGTTCTTC	TRBD2	TRBJ2-1	TRBV7-2	few
CASSPASTGGNTEAFF	TGTGCCAGCTCACCAGCCTCTACAGGGGGAAACACTGAAGCTTTCTTT	TRBD1	TRBJ1-1	TRBV18	few
CASGTGGQPQHF	TGTGCCTCCGGGACAGGGGGTCAGCCCCAGCATTTT	TRBD1	TRBJ1-5	TRBV6-5	-
CASSPTRGGETQYF	TGTGCCAGCAGCCCCACGCGGGGGGGAGAGACCCAGTACTTC	TRBD2	TRBJ2-5	TRBV11-2	-
CASSRSRGDTQYF	TGTGCCAGCAGTAGATCTAGGGGAGATACGCAGTATTTT	-	TRBJ2-3	TRBV28	once
CAIAVDIGGNQPQHF	TGTGCCATCGCCGTCGACATCGGCGGCAATCAGCCCCAGCATTTT	-	TRBJ1-5	TRBV10-3	few
CASSPREGYSPLHF	TGTGCCAGCAGCCCCAGGGAGGGATATTCACCCCTCCACTTT	-	TRBJ1-6	TRBV9	-
CASSVGNSGSDTQYF	TGTGCCAGCAGCGTTGGGAACAGCGGGAGTGATACGCAGTATTTT	TRBD2	TRBJ2-3	TRBV9	-
CASSLGQGWLQEQFF	TGTGCCAGCAGCTTAGGGCAGGGATGGCTTCAAGAGCAGTTCTTC	-	TRBJ2-1	TRBV7-3	-
CASRVSFAEAFF	TGTGCCAGCCGAGTTTCTTTCGCTGAAGCTTTCTTT	-	TRBJ1-1	TRBV7-9	-
CASSLLTGTYEQYF	TGCGCCAGCAGTTTATTGACAGGCACCTACGAGCAGTACTTC	-	TRBJ2-7	TRBV5-1	-
CASSPRGFIGSGQYF	TGTGCCAGCAGCCCAAGGGGGTTTATCGGCAGTGGGCAGTACTTC	-	TRBJ2-7	TRBV28	-
CASIARPNTEAFF	TGTGCCAGCATAGCCCGCCCGAACACTGAAGCTTTCTTT	-	TRBJ1-1	TRBV2	few
CASSSRTDYGYTF	TGTGCCAGCAGCTCCCGGACAGACTATGGCTACACCTTC	-	TRBJ1-2	TRBV7-9	-
CASKGSAGGVNEQFF	TGTGCCAGCAAAGGTTCAGCGGGGGGCGTCAATGAGCAGTTCTTC	TRBD2	TRBJ2-1	TRBV2	-
CASTQGGYGYTF	TGTGCCAGCACTCAAGGCGGCTATGGCTACACCTTC	-	TRBJ1-2	TRBV28	-
CASSLIAGGNEQFF	TGTGCCAGCAGCTTGATCGCAGGGGGGAATGAGCAGTTCTTC	-	TRBJ2-1	TRBV5-6	once
CASSPLLGAGAQETQYF	TGTGCCAGCAGTCCGCTCTTAGGGGCAGGGGCGCAAGAGACCCAGTACTTC	-	TRBJ2-5	TRBV7-9	few
CASSLLKGAGGNTIYF	TGTGCCAGCAGTTTATTAAAAGGGGCTGGTGGAAACACCATATATTTT	-	TRBJ1-3	TRBV28	-
CASGFTGSSYEQYF	TGTGCCAGCGGGTTCACAGGGAGCTCCTACGAGCAGTACTTC	-	TRBJ2-7	TRBV6-5	-
CASSSTSGASTDTQYF	TGTGCCAGCAGTTCCACTAGCGGGGCTAGCACAGATACGCAGTATTTT	TRBD2	TRBJ2-3	TRBV25-1	-
CASSKGRTSGSYEQYF	TGTGCCAGCAGTAAAGGAAGGACTAGCGGATCCTACGAGCAGTACTTC	TRBD2	TRBJ2-7	TRBV6-1	few